These 14 T cell receptor beta chains were all obtained from the same sample, sequenced in a study of identical twins' blood T cells. TCRdb fed the 5' RACE reads into MiXCR, producing one record per CDR3 protein. In the table there are fewer than 450,000 distinct CDR3 sequences, under 30% of which are singletons. Sequencing was done on a sample of PBMCs. These receptors were obtained from a woman between 18 and 55 years old in good health.

This clonotype has only a few counts. V gene TRBV13 combines with J gene TRBJ1-2; D is unresolved. CDR1 is PRHDT, CDR2 FYEKMQ, per germline (reference sequence). The CDR3 consists of 11 residues. Trimming stripped 1 base from V and 7 bases from J, with 4 bases between. This CDR3 is CASSLDGGYTF. The CDR3 DNA is TGTGCCAGCAGCTTAGATGGTGGCTACACCTTC.

A note on this clonotype: A read error may produce the germline difference seen at one junction end. CDR3 amino acids: CAGSLVVGYNEQFF. CDR3 nucleotides: TGCGCCGGCAGCTTGGTTGTGGGGTACAATGAGCAGTTCTTC. This chain links TRBV5-1 with TRBJ2-1; no clear D. CDR1 SGHRS and CDR2 YFSETQ come from the germline V gene. The CDR3 has 14 amino acids.

A word on this clonotype: Germline and junction disagree at one end, which may indicate a read error. The chain is built from TRBV15 and TRBJ1-1; D perhaps matches TRBD1 (6 bases). CDR3 length: 16 amino acids. The germline V gene has CDR1 LNHNV and CDR2 YYDKDF (reference sequence). CDR3 bases: TGTGCCGCCAGCAGAGATAAGGGGGACTTGAACACTGAAGCTTTCTTT. Protein: CAASRDKGDLNTEAFF. The whole variable domain, remainder taken from reference TRBV15 and TRBJ1-1, is DAMVIQNPRYQVTQFGKPVTLSCSQTLNHNVMYWYQQKSSQAPKLLFHYYDKDFNNEADTPDNFQSRRPNTSFCFLDIRSPGLGDTAMYLCAASRDKGDLNTEAFFGQGTRLTVV.

This clonotype came up a few times. This rearrangement joins TRBV29-1 to TRBJ1-4; TRBD1 aligns across 7 bases. Per the germline V gene, CDR1 is SQVTM and CDR2 is ANQGSEA. After removal of 6 bases from V and 6 bases from J, the junction contained 16 bases not matched to a gene. The CDR3 loop spans 16 amino acids. Here the CDR3 reads CSVDRFGGQKDEKLFF. In DNA form, the CDR3 reads TGCAGCGTGGATCGGTTCGGGGGACAGAAAGATGAAAAACTGTTTTTT.

This clonotype occurred a few times. This chain uses TRBV11-2 with TRBJ2-1; D remains unclear. The CDR3 is 14 residues long. The germline gives CDR1 SGHAT, CDR2 FQNNGV. The V end lost 1 base, the J end lost 7 bases, and 11 bases lay between the germline ends. CDR3 protein: CASSLGIGLNEQFF. The CDR3 DNA is TGTGCCAGCAGCTTAGGCATAGGGTTGAATGAGCAGTTCTTC.

The rearrangement uses TRBV5-4 and TRBJ2-5, with TRBD2 as a possible D gene (5 bases). Trimming stripped 2 bases from V and 1 base from J, with 12 bases between. The CDR3 contains 15 residues. Germline V gene data show CDR1 as SGHNT and CDR2 as YYREEE (reference sequence). This chain's CDR3 is CASSFSTTTQETQYF. The CDR3 nucleotides are TGTGCCAGCAGCTTTTCGACTACCACCCAAGAGACCCAGTACTTC. Full variable domain (rest looked up from reference TRBV5-4 and TRBJ2-5): ETGVTQSPTHLIKTRGQQVTLRCSSQSGHNTVSWYQQALGQGPQFIFQYYREEENGRGNFPPRFSGLQFPNYSSELNVNALELDDSALYLCASSFSTTTQETQYFGPGTRLLVL.

V and J are TRBV6-5 and TRBJ1-1, with unresolved D. CDR1 MNHEY and CDR2 SVGAGI come from the germline V gene. Trimming cost V 4 bases and J 4 bases, with 10 bases left between them. The CDR3 is 13 amino acids. DNA of the CDR3: TGTGCCAGCAGTTTAGTCTGGCGCACTGAAGCTTTCTTT. Residues: CASSLVWRTEAFF.

A few counts support this clonotype. V is TRBV19 and J is TRBJ2-7; D remains ambiguous. The length of the CDR3 is 14 residues. Germline assignment: CDR1 LNHDA and CDR2 SQIVND (reference sequence). Trimming pared 7 bases from V and 0 bases from J, leaving 13 bases between. The CDR3 sequence is CASNQPGTSYEQYF. CDR3 coding DNA: TGTGCCAGTAATCAACCCGGAACCTCCTACGAGCAGTACTTC.

Comments on this clonotype: One junction end does not reproduce the germline sequence, and a read error may be involved. The rearrangement links TRBV6-1 to TRBJ2-7; 10 bases are shared with TRBD1. Germline-derived CDR1 and CDR2 are MNHNS and SASEGT. The CDR3 length is 16 residues. The CDR3, as DNA: TGTGCCAGCAGTGAAGCCGGGGGACAGGGGTCGAACGAGCGGTACTTC. Amino acids: CASSEAGGQGSNERYF.

This clonotype was recorded only once. The rearrangement uses TRBV19 and TRBJ1-5; TRBD1 might be the D (6 bases). The germline V gene has CDR1 LNHDA and CDR2 SQIVND (reference sequence). V shed 6 bases and J shed 1 base, with 13 bases lying between them. The CDR3 is 15 residues long. The CDR3 reads CASRRSQGSNQPQHF. The CDR3 nucleotides are TGTGCCAGTAGGCGATCACAGGGCAGCAATCAGCCCCAGCATTTT.

The V gene is TRBV29-1, the J gene TRBJ2-7, with D maybe TRBD1 (5 bases). Germline V gene lookup returns CDR1 SQVTM and CDR2 ANQGSEA. The CDR3 has 12 residues. Trimming pared 4 bases from V and 5 bases from J, leaving 12 bases between. The CDR3 spells CSVAQGMDEQYF. The DNA of the CDR3 is TGCAGCGTTGCCCAGGGAATGGACGAGCAGTACTTC.

As concerns this clonotype: Being one base from a much bigger clone, this may be a read error. The conserved phenylalanine or tryptophan normally closing the CDR3 is absent here, so this likely arose from a read error. The genes are TRBV20-1 and TRBJ2-1, with D possibly being TRBD2 (6 bases). V lost 3 bases to trimming and J lost 6 bases, with 18 bases between them. There are 15 residues in the CDR3. Germline V gene lookup returns CDR1 DFQATT and CDR2 SNEGSKA (reference sequence). The CDR3 bases are TGCAGTGCTAGGAAAAGCGGGTGGAACAGCAATGAGCAGTTCCTC. Protein: CSARKSGWNSNEQFL.

There are a few counts of this clonotype. The chain couples TRBV29-1 to TRBJ1-2; D remains ambiguous. Germline values: CDR1 SQVTM, CDR2 ANQGSEA. The CDR3 has 14 amino acids. Trimming stripped 3 bases from V and 7 bases from J, with 18 bases between. The CDR3 DNA follows: TGCAGCGTTGATAACCAGAGAATAGCAGGTGGCTACACCTTC. It encodes CSVDNQRIAGGYTF.

The V call is TRBV11-2, the J call TRBJ2-7, with D tentatively TRBD1 (6 bases). Per the germline V gene, CDR1 is SGHAT and CDR2 is FQNNGV. V lost 1 base and J lost 6, with 16 bases in between. CDR3 length: 15 amino acids. CDR3 nucleotides: TGTGCCAGCAGCTTAGTTAGGACCGGGACACGCGAGCAGTACTTC. As protein: CASSLVRTGTREQYF.